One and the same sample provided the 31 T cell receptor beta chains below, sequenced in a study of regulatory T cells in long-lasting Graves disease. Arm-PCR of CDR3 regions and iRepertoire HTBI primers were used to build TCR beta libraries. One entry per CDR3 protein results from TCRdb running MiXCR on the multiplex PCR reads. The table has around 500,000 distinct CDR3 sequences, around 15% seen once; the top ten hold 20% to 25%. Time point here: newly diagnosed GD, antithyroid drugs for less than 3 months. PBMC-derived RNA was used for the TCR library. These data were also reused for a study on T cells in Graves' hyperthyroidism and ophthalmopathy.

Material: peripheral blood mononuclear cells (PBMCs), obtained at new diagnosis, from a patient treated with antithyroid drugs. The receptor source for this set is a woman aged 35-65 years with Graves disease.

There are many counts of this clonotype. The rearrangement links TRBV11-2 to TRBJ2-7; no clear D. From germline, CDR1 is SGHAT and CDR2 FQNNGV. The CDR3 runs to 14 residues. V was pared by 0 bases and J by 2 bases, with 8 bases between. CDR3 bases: TGTGCCAGCAGCTTAGATTGGGCGGCCTACGAGCAGTACTTC. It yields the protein CASSLDWAAYEQYF.

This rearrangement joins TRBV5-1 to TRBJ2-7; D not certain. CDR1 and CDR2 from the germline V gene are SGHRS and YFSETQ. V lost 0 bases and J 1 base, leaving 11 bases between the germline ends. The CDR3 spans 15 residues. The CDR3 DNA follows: TGCGCCAGCAGCTTGGTGGCAGGTCCTTCCTACGAGCAGTACTTC. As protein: CASSLVAGPSYEQYF.

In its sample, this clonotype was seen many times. Written as DNA, the CDR3 is TGTGCCTGGAGTCCCACAAGCAATCAGCCCCAGCATTTT. Encoded protein: CAWSPTSNQPQHF. The chain couples TRBV30 to TRBJ1-5; D call uncertain. Per germline, CDR1 GTSNPN and CDR2 SVGIG (reference sequence). Trimming removed 2 bases from V and 1 base from J, with 6 bases in between. The CDR3 extends over 13 amino acids.

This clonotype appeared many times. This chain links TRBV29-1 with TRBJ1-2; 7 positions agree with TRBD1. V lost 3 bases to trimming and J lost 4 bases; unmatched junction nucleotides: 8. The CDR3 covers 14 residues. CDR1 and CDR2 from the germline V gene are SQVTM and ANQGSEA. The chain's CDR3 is CSVDLSGTAYGYTF. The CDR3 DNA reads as TGCAGCGTTGATCTATCCGGGACAGCCTATGGCTACACCTTC.

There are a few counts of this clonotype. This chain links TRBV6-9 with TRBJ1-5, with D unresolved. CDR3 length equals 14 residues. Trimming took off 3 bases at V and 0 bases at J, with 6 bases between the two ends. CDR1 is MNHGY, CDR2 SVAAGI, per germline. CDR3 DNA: TGTGCCAGCAGTTACTCTTATAGCAATCAGCCCCAGCATTTT. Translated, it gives CASSYSYSNQPQHF.

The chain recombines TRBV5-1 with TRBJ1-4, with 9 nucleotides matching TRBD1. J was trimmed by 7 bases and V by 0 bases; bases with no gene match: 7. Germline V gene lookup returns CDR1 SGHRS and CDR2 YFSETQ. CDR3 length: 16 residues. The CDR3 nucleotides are TGCGCCAGCAGCTTGGCCCTGGACAGGGGTTTTGAAAAACTGTTTTTT. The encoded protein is CASSLALDRGFEKLFF.

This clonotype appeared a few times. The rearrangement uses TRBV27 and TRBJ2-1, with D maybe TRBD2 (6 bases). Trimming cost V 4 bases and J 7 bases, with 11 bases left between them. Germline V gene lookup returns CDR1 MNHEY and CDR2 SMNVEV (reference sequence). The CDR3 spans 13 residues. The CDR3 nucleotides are TGTGCCAGCAGTTACCTTGGGGGGAATGAGCAGTTCTTC. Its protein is CASSYLGGNEQFF.

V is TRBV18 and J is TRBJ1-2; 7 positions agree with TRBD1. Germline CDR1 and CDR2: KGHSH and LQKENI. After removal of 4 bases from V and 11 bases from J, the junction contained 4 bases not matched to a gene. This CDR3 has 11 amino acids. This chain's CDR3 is CASSRGTAYTF. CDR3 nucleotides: TGTGCCAGCTCACGGGGGACAGCATACACCTTC. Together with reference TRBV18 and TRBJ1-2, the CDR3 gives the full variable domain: NAGVMQNPRHLVRRRGQEARLRCSPMKGHSHVYWYRQLPEEGLKFMVYLQKENIIDESGMPKERFSAEFPKEGPSILRIQQVVRGDSAAYFCASSRGTAYTFGSGTRLTVV.

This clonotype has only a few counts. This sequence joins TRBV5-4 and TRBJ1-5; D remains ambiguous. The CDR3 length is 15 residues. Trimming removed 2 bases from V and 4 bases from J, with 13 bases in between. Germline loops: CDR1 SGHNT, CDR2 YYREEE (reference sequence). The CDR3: CASSFGGSVNQPQHF. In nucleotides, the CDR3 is TGTGCCAGCAGCTTCGGAGGGTCAGTAAATCAGCCCCAGCATTTT.

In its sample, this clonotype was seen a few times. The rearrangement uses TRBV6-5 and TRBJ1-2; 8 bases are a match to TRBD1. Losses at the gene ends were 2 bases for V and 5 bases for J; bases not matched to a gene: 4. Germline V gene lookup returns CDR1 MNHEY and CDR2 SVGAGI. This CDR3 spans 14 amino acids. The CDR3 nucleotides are TGTGCCAGCAGTTACGAGGGGACAGGTTATGGCTACACCTTC. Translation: CASSYEGTGYGYTF.

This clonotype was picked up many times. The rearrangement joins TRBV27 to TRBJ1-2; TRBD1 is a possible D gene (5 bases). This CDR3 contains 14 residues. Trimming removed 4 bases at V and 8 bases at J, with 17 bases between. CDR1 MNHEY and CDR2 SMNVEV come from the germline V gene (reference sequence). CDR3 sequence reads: CASSSPGGGGGYTF. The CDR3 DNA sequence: TGTGCCAGCAGTTCTCCCGGGGGGGGAGGAGGCTACACCTTC.

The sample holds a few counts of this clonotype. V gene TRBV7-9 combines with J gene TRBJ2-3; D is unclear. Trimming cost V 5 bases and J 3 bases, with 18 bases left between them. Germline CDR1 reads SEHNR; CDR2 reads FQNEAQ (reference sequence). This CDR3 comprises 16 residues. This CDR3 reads CASSASPGWSTDTQYF. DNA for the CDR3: TGTGCCAGCAGCGCGAGTCCCGGGTGGTCGACAGATACGCAGTATTTT. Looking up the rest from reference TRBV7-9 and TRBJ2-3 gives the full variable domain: DTGVSQNPRHKITKRGQNVTFRCDPISEHNRLYWYRQTLGQGPEFLTYFQNEAQLEKSRLLSDRFSAERPKGSFSTLEIQRTEQGDSAMYLCASSASPGWSTDTQYFGPGTRLTVL.

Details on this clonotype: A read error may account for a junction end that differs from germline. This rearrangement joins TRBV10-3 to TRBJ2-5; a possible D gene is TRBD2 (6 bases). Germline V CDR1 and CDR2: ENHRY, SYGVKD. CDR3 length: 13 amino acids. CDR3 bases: TGTGCCATCGGCGGGGAGGATCAAGAGACCCAGTGCTTC. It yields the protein CAIGGEDQETQCF.

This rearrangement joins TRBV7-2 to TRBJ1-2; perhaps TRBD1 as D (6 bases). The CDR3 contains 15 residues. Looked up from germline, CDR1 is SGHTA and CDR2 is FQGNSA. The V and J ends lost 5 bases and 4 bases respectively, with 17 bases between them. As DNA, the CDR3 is TGTGCCAGCAGCCCCGGGGGCATGAGCTTCTATGGCTACACCTTC. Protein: CASSPGGMSFYGYTF.

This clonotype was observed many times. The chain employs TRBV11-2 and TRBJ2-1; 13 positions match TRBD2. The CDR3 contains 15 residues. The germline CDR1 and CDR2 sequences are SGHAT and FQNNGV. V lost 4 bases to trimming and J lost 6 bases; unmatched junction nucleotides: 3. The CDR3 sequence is CASSWGTSGANEQFF. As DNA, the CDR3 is TGTGCCAGCAGCTGGGGGACTAGCGGGGCCAATGAGCAGTTCTTC. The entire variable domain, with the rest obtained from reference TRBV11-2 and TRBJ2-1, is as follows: EAGVAQSPRYKIIEKRQSVAFWCNPISGHATLYWYQQILGQGPKLLIQFQNNGVVDDSQLPKDRFSAERLKGVDSTLKIQPAKLEDSAVYLCASSWGTSGANEQFFGPGTRLTVL.

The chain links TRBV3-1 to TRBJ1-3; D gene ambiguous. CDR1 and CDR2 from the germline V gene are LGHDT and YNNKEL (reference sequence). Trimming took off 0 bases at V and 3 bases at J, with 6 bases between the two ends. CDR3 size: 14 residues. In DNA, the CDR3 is TGTGCCAGCAGCCAAGAAACATTTGGAAACACCATATATTTT. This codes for CASSQETFGNTIYF.

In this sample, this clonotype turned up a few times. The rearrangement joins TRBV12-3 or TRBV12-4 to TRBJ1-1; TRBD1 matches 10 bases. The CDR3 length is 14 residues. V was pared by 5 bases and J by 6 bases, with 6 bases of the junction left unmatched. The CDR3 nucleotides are TGTGCCAGCAGTAAAGACAGGGGGCCGGCTGAAGCTTTCTTT. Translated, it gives CASSKDRGPAEAFF.

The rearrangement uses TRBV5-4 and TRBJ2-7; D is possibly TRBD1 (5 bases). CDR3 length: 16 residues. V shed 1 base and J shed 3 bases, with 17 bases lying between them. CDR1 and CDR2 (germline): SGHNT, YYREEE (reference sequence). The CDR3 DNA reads TGTGCCAGCAGCTTGAGTAGGGCAGGGCTAAGCTACGAGCAGTACTTC. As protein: CASSLSRAGLSYEQYF.

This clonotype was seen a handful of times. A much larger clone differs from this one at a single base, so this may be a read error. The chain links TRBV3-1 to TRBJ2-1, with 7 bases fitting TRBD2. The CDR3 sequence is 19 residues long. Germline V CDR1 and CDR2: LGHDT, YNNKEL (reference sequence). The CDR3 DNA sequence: TGTGCCAGCAGGTACACCGGGACTATACTATGTTCTTCCTACGATGAGCAGTTCTTC. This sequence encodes CASRYTGTILCSSYDEQFF.

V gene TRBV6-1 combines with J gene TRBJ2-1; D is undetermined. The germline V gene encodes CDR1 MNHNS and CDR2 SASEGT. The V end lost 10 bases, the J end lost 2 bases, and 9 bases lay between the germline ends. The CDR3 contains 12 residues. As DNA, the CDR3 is TGTGCCACCTCTGGGGCCTACAATGAGCAGTTCTTC. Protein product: CATSGAYNEQFF.

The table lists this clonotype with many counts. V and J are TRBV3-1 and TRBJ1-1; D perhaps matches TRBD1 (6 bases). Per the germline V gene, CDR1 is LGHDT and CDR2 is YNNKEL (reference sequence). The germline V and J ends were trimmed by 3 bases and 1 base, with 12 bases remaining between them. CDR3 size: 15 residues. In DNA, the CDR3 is TGTGCCAGCAGCCAGTCACCGGGGGCGAACACTGAAGCTTTCTTT. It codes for CASSQSPGANTEAFF.

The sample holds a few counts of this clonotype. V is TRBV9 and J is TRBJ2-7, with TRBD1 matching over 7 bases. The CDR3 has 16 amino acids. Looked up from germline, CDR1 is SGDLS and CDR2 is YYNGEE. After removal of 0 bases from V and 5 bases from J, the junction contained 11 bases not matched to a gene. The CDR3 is CASSVGRTGGAHEQYF. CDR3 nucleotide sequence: TGTGCCAGCAGCGTAGGTCGGACAGGTGGGGCGCACGAGCAGTACTTC.

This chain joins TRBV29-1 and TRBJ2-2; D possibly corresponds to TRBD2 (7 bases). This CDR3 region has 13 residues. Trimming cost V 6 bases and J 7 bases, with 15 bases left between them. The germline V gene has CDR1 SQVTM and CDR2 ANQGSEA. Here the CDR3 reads CSVGASGFGELFF. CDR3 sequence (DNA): TGCAGCGTGGGGGCTAGCGGCTTCGGGGAGCTGTTTTTT.

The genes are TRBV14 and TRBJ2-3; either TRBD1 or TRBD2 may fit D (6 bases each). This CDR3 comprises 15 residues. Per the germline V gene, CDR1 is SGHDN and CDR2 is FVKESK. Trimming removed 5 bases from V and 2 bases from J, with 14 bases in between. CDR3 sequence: CASSKSGANTDTQYF. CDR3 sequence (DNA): TGTGCCAGCAGCAAGTCGGGGGCCAACACAGATACGCAGTATTTT.

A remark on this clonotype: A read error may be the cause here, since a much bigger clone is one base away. This CDR3 is CASRPGTGSTEAFF. CDR3 sequence (DNA): TGTGCCAGCAGACCCGGGACAGGGAGCACTGAAGCTTTCTTT. The V gene is TRBV6-2 or TRBV6-3, the J gene TRBJ1-1; 9 bases align to TRBD1. The V gene end was trimmed by 6 bases and the J gene end by 4 bases; junction bases not matched to a gene: 6. CDR1 is MNHEY, CDR2 SVGEGT, per germline. The CDR3 has 14 residues.

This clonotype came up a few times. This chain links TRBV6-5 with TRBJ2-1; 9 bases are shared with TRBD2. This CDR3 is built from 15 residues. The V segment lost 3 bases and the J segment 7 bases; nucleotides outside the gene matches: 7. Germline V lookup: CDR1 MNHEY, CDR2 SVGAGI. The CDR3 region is CASSYGGGAGNEQFF. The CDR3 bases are TGTGCCAGCAGTTATGGCGGGGGGGCAGGGAATGAGCAGTTCTTC.

The CDR3 loop reads CASSGEGITEAFF. The CDR3 DNA follows: TGCGCCAGCAGCGGTGAGGGGATCACTGAAGCTTTCTTT. The V and J genes are TRBV5-1 and TRBJ1-1, with TRBD1 as a possible D gene (5 bases). The CDR3 is 13 amino acids. Trimming took 4 bases from V and 4 from J, leaving 11 bases between them. CDR1 SGHRS and CDR2 YFSETQ come from the germline V gene.

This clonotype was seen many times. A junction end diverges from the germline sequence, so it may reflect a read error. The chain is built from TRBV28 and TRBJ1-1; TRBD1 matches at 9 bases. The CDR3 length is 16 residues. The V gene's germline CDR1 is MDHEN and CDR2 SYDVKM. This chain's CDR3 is CASSVTGTGLNAEAFF. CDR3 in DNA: TGTGCCAGCAGTGTCACCGGGACAGGGTTGAACGCTGAAGCTTTCTTT.

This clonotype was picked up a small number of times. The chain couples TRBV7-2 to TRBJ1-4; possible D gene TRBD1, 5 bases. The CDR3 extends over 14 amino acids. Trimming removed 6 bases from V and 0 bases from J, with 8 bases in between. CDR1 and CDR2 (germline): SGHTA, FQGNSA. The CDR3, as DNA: TGTGCCAGCAGGACAGATGCAACTAATGAAAAACTGTTTTTT. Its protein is CASRTDATNEKLFF.

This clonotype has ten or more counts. This CDR3 is CAWRPFSGNTIYF. For the CDR3, the DNA is TGTGCCTGGCGACCTTTCTCTGGAAACACCATATATTTT. J is TRBJ1-3 and V is TRBV30; D ambiguous. The CDR3 spans 13 residues. Germline V CDR1 and CDR2: GTSNPN, SVGIG (reference sequence). V was clipped by 5 bases and J by 0 bases, with 8 bases between them. The full variable domain, rest sourced from reference TRBV30 and TRBJ1-3, is SQTIHQWPATLVQPVGSPLSLECTVEGTSNPNLYWYRQAAGRGLQLLFYSVGIGQISSEVPQNLSASRPQDRQFILSSKKLLLSDSGFYLCAWRPFSGNTIYFGEGSWLTVV.

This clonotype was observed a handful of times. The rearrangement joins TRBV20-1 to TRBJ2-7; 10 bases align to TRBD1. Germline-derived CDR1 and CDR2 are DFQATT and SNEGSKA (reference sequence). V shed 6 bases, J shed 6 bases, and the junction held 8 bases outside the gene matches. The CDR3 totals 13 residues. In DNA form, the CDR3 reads TGCAGTGCGTACCGGGACAGGGGATCCGAGCAGTACTTC. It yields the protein CSAYRDRGSEQYF.